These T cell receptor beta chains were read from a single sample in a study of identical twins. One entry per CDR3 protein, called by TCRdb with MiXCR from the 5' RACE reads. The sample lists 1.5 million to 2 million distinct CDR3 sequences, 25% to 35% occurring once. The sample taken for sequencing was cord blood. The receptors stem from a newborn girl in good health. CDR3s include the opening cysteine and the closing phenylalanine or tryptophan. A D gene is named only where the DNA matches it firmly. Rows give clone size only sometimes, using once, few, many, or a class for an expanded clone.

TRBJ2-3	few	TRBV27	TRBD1	TGTGCCAGCAGATTAGTGGGACAGCTCACAGATACGCAGTATTTT	CASRLVGQLTDTQYF
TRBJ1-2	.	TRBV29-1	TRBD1	TGCAGCGGGACACCGGGACAGAACTATGGCTACACCTTC	CSGTPGQNYGYTF
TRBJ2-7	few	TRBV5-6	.	TGTGCCAGCAGCTTGGAGACAGGTTACTACGAGCAGTACTTC	CASSLETGYYEQYF
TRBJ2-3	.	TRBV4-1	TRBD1	TGCGCCAGCAGCCCCCGGGACAGAAACACAGATACGCAGTATTTT	CASSPRDRNTDTQYF
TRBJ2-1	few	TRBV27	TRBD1	TGTGCCAGCAGAACCGGGACAGGGGTCTACAATGAGCAGTTCTTC	CASRTGTGVYNEQFF
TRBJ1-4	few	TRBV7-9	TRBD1	TGTGCCAGCAGCTCGGACAGGCCTAATGAAAAACTGTTTTTT	CASSSDRPNEKLFF
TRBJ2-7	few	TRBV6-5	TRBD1	TGTGCCAGCATGCATGACAGGGCATCCTACGAGCAGTACTTC	CASMHDRASYEQYF
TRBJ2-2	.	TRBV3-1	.	TGTGCCAGCAGCCAAGTAAATGGGGAGCTGTTTTTT	CASSQVNGELFF
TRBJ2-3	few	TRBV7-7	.	TGTGCTAGCAGCCCGAACGGAGATACGCAGTATTTT	CASSPNGDTQYF
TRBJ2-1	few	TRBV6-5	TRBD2	TGTGCCAGCAGTTACTCGGGGCTAGCGGGAGGCTACAATGAGCAGTTCTTC	CASSYSGLAGGYNEQFF
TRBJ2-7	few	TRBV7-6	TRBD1	TGTGCCAGCAGCTTGCAAACAGGGGCCGAGCAGTACTTC	CASSLQTGAEQYF
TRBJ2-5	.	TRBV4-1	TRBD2	TGCGCCAGCAGTCCAGTGACTAGCGGGGGAGTAAATGAGCAGTACTTC	CASSPVTSGGVNEQYF
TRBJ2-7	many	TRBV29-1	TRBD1	TGCAGCGTTGGGGGACAGGGAATCTACGAGCAGTACTTC	CSVGGQGIYEQYF
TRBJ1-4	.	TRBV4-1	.	TGCGCCAGCAGCCAATGGAATGGCGGGGGGGAAAAACTGTTTTTT	CASSQWNGGGEKLFF
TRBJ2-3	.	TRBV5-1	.	TGCGCCAGCAGCTTGTGGATGGTCGGTTTAGATACGCAGTATTTT	CASSLWMVGLDTQYF
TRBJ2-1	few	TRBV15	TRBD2	TGTGCCACCAGCAGAGTTAGCGGGAGGTTGATGACAATGGGAAATGAGCAGTTCTTC	CATSRVSGRLMTMGNEQFF
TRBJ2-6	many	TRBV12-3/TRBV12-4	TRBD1	TGTGCCAGCACCGTAGGGACAGTCTCTGGGGCCAACGTCCTGACTTTC	CASTVGTVSGANVLTF
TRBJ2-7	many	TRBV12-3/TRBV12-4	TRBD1	TGTGCCAGCAGTTTAGATGGGACAGGGGGCTACGAGCAGTACTTC	CASSLDGTGGYEQYF
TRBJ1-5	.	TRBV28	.	TGTGCCAGCAGTTTAGTCCAGGGGTCCCAGCCCCAGCATTTT	CASSLVQGSQPQHF
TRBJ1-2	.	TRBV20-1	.	TGCAGTGCTAGAGAGGACGGGAACCATGGCTACACCTTC	CSAREDGNHGYTF
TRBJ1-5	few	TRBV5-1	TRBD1	TGCGCCAGCAGCTTGCGTGGGACAGGGAGGGGGAGCGATCAGCCCCAGCATTTT	CASSLRGTGRGSDQPQHF
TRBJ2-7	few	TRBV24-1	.	TGTGCCACCAGTGATACTAGAGGGCGGTACGAGCAGTACTTC	CATSDTRGRYEQYF
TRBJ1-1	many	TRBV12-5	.	TGTGCTAGTGGTTTGAGGGGCACTGAAGCTTTCTTT	CASGLRGTEAFF
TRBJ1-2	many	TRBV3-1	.	TGTGCCAGCAGCCAAGGGCAGCGTAACTATGGCTACACCTTC	CASSQGQRNYGYTF
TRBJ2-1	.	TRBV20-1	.	TGCAGTGCTAGAGATCCTTTTGGTGTCGGGGGCCGGTACAATGAGCAGTTCTTC	CSARDPFGVGGRYNEQFF
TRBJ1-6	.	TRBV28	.	TGTGCCAGCAAGTCGGGTACAGGGTTTAATTCACCCCTCCACTTT	CASKSGTGFNSPLHF
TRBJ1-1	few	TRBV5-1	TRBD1	TGCGCCAGCAGGACCGGGACAGGGGGGAACACTGAAGCTTTCTTT	CASRTGTGGNTEAFF
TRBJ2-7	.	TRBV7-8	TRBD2	TGTGCCAGCAGCTTAACGCGTGGACTAGCGGGAGACGAGCAGTACTTC	CASSLTRGLAGDEQYF
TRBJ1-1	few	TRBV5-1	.	TGCGCCAGCAGCTCGGGGAAGGCCACGAACACTGAAGCTTTCTTT	CASSSGKATNTEAFF
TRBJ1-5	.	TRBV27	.	TGTGCCAGCAGTTTACAGAGGAATCAGCCCCAGCATTTT	CASSLQRNQPQHF
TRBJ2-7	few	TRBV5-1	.	TGCGCCAGCAGCTTCAAGAGTGGCCTACCCTACGAGCAGTACTTC	CASSFKSGLPYEQYF
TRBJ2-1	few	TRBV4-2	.	TGTGCCAGCAGCCAAGAATTGTCGGGGGCATACAATGAGCAGTTCTTC	CASSQELSGAYNEQFF
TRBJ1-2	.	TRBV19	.	TGTGCCAGTAGTATGGGACCCGGCGGTGGCTACACCTTC	CASSMGPGGGYTF
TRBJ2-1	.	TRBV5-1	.	TGCGCCAGCACCCCGAAAACAGGGTACTCCTACAATGAGCAGTTCTTC	CASTPKTGYSYNEQFF
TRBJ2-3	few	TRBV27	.	TGTGCCAGCAGTTTAATGAGGGGGCGAACGGGAGCCACAGATACGCAGTATTTT	CASSLMRGRTGATDTQYF
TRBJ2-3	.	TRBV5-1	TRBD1	TGCGCCAGCAGCTTTACGGCCGGGACAGCCACAGATACGCAGTATTTT	CASSFTAGTATDTQYF